This T cell receptor (beta chain) was sequenced during a study of long-term antiretroviral therapy in people with HIV. In germline, CDR1 is SGDLS, CDR2 YYNGEE. CDR3 length: 16 residues. Deletions cut 4 bases from V and 2 bases from J, with 19 bases between. Assay version v3.0 of immunoSEQ was used, and it was run at survey level. Sequencing was designed to cover roughly 35,000-50,000 T-cell genomes in each sample. Profiled with immunoSEQ multiplex PCR; TCRdb holds only in-frame clones, not every one. The sample includes some 25,000 clones, over 70% of them seen just once. Findings of the study overall: Clones expanded before ART dominated the repertoire at all time points.

As to this clone: Antigen unknown.

The sample here was unsorted PBMCs, taken around 4.5 years after starting antiretroviral therapy. The chain couples TRBV9 to TRBJ2-7, with D perhaps TRBD1 or TRBD2 (5 bases each). The clonotype originates from a young man with HIV. The CDR3 spells CASSTSAGTDTYEQYF. The CDR3, as DNA: TGTGCCAGCAGCACCTCAGCCGGGACCGACACCTACGAGCAGTACTTC.